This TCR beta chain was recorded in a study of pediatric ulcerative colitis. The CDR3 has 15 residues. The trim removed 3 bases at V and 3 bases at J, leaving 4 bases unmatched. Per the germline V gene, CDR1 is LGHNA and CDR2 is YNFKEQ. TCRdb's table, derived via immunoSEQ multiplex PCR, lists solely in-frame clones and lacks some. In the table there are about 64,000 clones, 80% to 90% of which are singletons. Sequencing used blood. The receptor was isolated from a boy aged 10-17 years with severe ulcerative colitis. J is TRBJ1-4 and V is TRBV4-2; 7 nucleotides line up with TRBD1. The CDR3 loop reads CASSHEGAANEKLFF. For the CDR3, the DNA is TGTGCCAGCAGCCACGAGGGGGCGGCTAATGAAAAACTGTTTTTT.